This T cell receptor beta chain was sequenced for a study of blood T cell repertoires in COVID-19. Study-wide background: Donors in the United States, Italy and Spain gave samples during acute or convalescent COVID-19.

This CDR3 is 14 amino acids long. Between the trimmed V and J ends, which lost 4 bases and 4 bases, there was a span of 13 bases. Looked up from germline, CDR1 is LNHDA and CDR2 is SQIVND (reference sequence). Only in-frame clones appear in the TCRdb table, and some are missing; sequencing was by immunoSEQ multiplex PCR. The data show 70,000 to 90,000 clones, more than 75% seen once. The V gene is TRBV19, the J gene TRBJ1-1; no firm D call. The clonotype was recovered from an elderly man with active or convalescent COVID-19. Sequenced material: peripheral blood. The CDR3 coding sequence is TGTGCCAGTAGTAGCGCCGTTCCCTCCACTGAAGCTTTCTTT. Its protein product is CASSSAVPSTEAFF.